These 30 T cell receptor beta chains were all obtained from the same sample, sequenced in a study of metastatic and nonmetastatic thyroid tumors. Via MiXCR, TCRdb re-called the PCR reads. This table has some 10,000 clones, roughly 28% appearing once. Ahead of thyroid surgery, no patient had received treatment of any kind. What was sequenced was tumor tissue. These receptors all come from a male donor with papillary thyroid cancer or a benign thyroid nodule (not recorded which). Some clones in this sample may be carry-over from other donors' samples.

This clone was observed a few times. It may be a read error: a sequence one base away is much more abundant. Other DNA variants within this sample encode the same CDR3. The chain combines TRBV28 with TRBJ2-1; TRBD1 agrees at 7 bases. Germline CDR1 reads MDHEN; CDR2 reads SYDVKM. CDR3 length: 14 amino acids. Losses at the gene ends were 2 bases for V and 7 bases for J; bases not matched to a gene: 5. CDR3 coding DNA: TGTGCCAGCAGTTTACCTACAGGGGTTAATGAGCAGTTCTTC. Translating gives CASSLPTGVNEQFF.

This clone rates as medium-sized. This chain links TRBV10-1 with TRBJ2-1; TRBD2 matches 11 bases. CDR1 and CDR2 (germline): WNHNN, SYGVQD (reference sequence). The CDR3 totals 15 residues. Losses at the gene ends were 8 bases for V and 7 bases for J; bases not matched to a gene: 10. As DNA, the CDR3 is TGCGCCAGCTCCCCAGGAACTAGCGGGAGAAATGAGCAGTTCTTC. Translated: CASSPGTSGRNEQFF.

This clone was observed a handful of times. This CDR3 is CASSAWDMLTEAFF. The CDR3 DNA is TGTGCCAGCAGTGCCTGGGACATGCTCACTGAAGCTTTCTTT. The chain joins TRBV2 to TRBJ1-1, with D perhaps TRBD1 (6 bases). This CDR3 has 14 amino acids. Trimming took off 4 bases at V and 4 bases at J, with 13 bases between the two ends. Germline CDR1 SNHLY, CDR2 FYNNEI.

The genes are TRBV28 and TRBJ2-7, with D perhaps TRBD1 (6 bases). The CDR3 runs 14 residues. The germline V gene has CDR1 MDHEN and CDR2 SYDVKM. V was cut by 3 bases and J by 6 bases, with 15 bases left in between. CDR3: CASSFGGRGREQYF. CDR3 bases: TGTGCCAGCAGTTTTGGGGGCAGGGGCCGCGAGCAGTACTTC.

This clone is labeled as medium-sized. The chain employs TRBV5-1 and TRBJ1-2; D is ambiguous. V lost 3 bases to trimming and J lost 5 bases, with 11 bases between them. CDR1 is SGHRS and CDR2 is YFSETQ in the germline V gene. CDR3 length: 13 amino acids. Written as DNA, the CDR3 is TGCGCCAGCAGCTCTGGGGAGAGATATGGCTACACCTTC. Its protein product is CASSSGERYGYTF.

There are a few counts of this clone. This chain connects TRBV6-4 to TRBJ1-2; D is undetermined. This CDR3 has 17 residues. The germline V and J ends were trimmed by 6 bases and 0 bases, with 20 bases remaining between them. Germline CDR1 reads MRHNA; CDR2 reads SNTAGT. CDR3 DNA: TGTGCCAGCAGCCCCCCCCCCCCAGGCCGGTCTAACTATGGCTACACCTTC. Translation gives CASSPPPPGRSNYGYTF.

This clone was observed once. V gene TRBV13 combines with J gene TRBJ2-7; 12 bases are shared with TRBD2. Trimming took 5 bases from V and 2 from J; bases not matched to a gene: 10. This CDR3 region has 17 residues. Per the germline V gene, CDR1 is PRHDT and CDR2 is FYEKMQ (reference sequence). CDR3 region: CASSKRLAGVEAYEQYF. Written as DNA, the CDR3 is TGTGCCAGCAGCAAAAGACTAGCGGGAGTTGAAGCCTACGAGCAGTACTTC.

This clone has a count of ten or more. The chain couples TRBV24-1 to TRBJ2-7; no clear D gene. This CDR3 spans 14 amino acids. Germline values: CDR1 KGHDR, CDR2 SFDVKD. V shed 7 bases and J shed 0 bases, with 12 bases lying between them. For the CDR3, the DNA is TGTGCCACCAGGAGCCGATGGAGCTCCTACGAGCAGTACGTC. Protein: CATRSRWSSYEQYV.

This clone showed up many times. The chain carries TRBV6-2 or TRBV6-3 and TRBJ2-1; D possibly corresponds to TRBD2 (6 bases). Trimming took 2 bases from V and 6 from J, leaving 11 bases between them. This CDR3 is built from 14 residues. Germline V gives CDR1 MNHEY, CDR2 SVGEGT. The CDR3 sequence: CASSYRAEGNEQFF. The CDR3 bases are TGTGCCAGCAGTTACCGGGCGGAGGGCAATGAGCAGTTCTTC.

This clone was picked up many times. The chain couples TRBV4-1 to TRBJ2-1; D might be TRBD1 or TRBD2, each matching 5 bases. CDR1 is MGHRA, CDR2 YSYEKL, per germline. V lost 1 base to trimming and J lost 2 bases, with 12 bases between them. The CDR3 is 16 residues long. CDR3 residues: CASSQAWDGAYNEQFF. DNA for the CDR3: TGCGCCAGCAGCCAAGCTTGGGACGGCGCCTACAATGAGCAGTTCTTC.

The gene calls are TRBV30 and TRBJ1-2; D is undetermined. Per germline, CDR1 GTSNPN and CDR2 SVGIG (reference sequence). Trimming removed 7 bases from V and 4 bases from J, with 16 bases in between. The CDR3 spans 13 residues. CDR3 bases: TGTGCCTTCCGGAGGGCGGGCGCCTATGGCTACACCTTC. It is translated as CAFRRAGAYGYTF.

This clone was detected a few times. The CDR3 region is CASSLAGYEQMNTEAFF. The DNA for the CDR3 is TGTGCCAGCAGTTTGGCGGGTTATGAGCAAATGAACACTGAAGCTTTCTTT. The gene calls are TRBV28 and TRBJ1-1, with unresolved D. V dropped 3 bases and J dropped 0 bases, with 17 bases sitting between them. There are 17 residues in the CDR3. Germline V CDR1 and CDR2: MDHEN, SYDVKM.

Regarding this clone: The identical CDR3 is also encoded by other nucleotide sequences in the sample. The V and J genes are TRBV20-1 and TRBJ2-3; D possibly corresponds to TRBD2 (6 bases). Trimming cost V 0 bases and J 2 bases, with 12 bases left between them. CDR3 length: 15 amino acids. Germline lookup yields CDR1 DFQATT and CDR2 SNEGSKA (reference sequence). The CDR3 DNA sequence: TGCAGTGCTAGAGATTTCGCGGGATCCACAGATACGCAGTATTTT. This gives the protein CSARDFAGSTDTQYF.

The V and J genes are TRBV27 and TRBJ2-2; D is possibly TRBD1 (5 bases). The V and J ends lost 6 bases and 1 base respectively, with 12 bases between them. From germline, CDR1 is MNHEY and CDR2 SMNVEV (reference sequence). The CDR3 totals 15 residues. CDR3 region: CASSPDRKNTGELFF. DNA of the CDR3: TGTGCCAGCAGCCCTGACAGAAAGAACACCGGGGAGCTGTTTTTT.

The table lists this clone with a few counts. This chain uses TRBV6-1 with TRBJ2-7; TRBD1 might be the D (5 bases). The CDR3 has 15 amino acids. Germline V gene lookup returns CDR1 MNHNS and CDR2 SASEGT. Trimming left V 6 bases short and J 10 bases short, with 25 bases between. The CDR3 region has the DNA TGTGCCAGCAGAAGACAGCCCCGTGACTCCTGCGATCAGTACTTC. It is translated as CASRRQPRDSCDQYF.

The chain is built from TRBV24-1 and TRBJ2-1; no firm D call. V lost 5 bases and J lost 2, with 6 bases in between. Germline CDR1 is KGHDR and CDR2 is SFDVKD. This CDR3 spans 13 amino acids. The CDR3 coding sequence is TGTGCCACCAGTGGTGAAGCCTACAATGAGCAGTTCTTC. Its translation is CATSGEAYNEQFF.

The rearrangement uses TRBV11-1 and TRBJ1-2, with TRBD1 matching over 7 bases. In germline, CDR1 is SGHAT, CDR2 FQDESV (reference sequence). The V gene end was trimmed by 5 bases and the J gene end by 0 bases; junction bases not matched to a gene: 9. The CDR3 totals 16 residues. This CDR3 reads CASSQDRRISNYGYTF. The CDR3 nucleotides read TGTGCCAGCAGCCAGGACAGGCGGATCTCTAACTATGGCTACACCTTC.

The V gene is TRBV6-1, the J gene TRBJ2-7, with 8 bases aligning to TRBD1. Germline loops: CDR1 MNHNS, CDR2 SASEGT. There are 15 residues in the CDR3. J was trimmed by 1 base and V by 6 bases; bases with no gene match: 8. Here the CDR3 reads CASRETGARSYEQYV. The DNA of the CDR3 is TGTGCCAGCAGGGAGACAGGGGCTAGATCCTACGAGCAGTACGTC.

On this clone: Since no conserved phenylalanine or tryptophan closes the CDR3, a read error is the likely cause. The DNA is left out, because the CDR3 cannot be placed on it with certainty; the CDR3 is given as TCRdb lists it. The V and J genes are TRBV7-2 and TRBJ2-6; the D call TRBD2 from the table was never checked on the DNA. The length of the CDR3 is 10 amino acids, counting both ends. Germline CDR1 SGHTA, CDR2 FQGNSA. The CDR3 loop is CASSSSRGLA.

Within the sample, this clone is medium-sized. This chain uses TRBV6-2 or TRBV6-3 with TRBJ2-1; the D call may be TRBD1 or TRBD2 (5 bases each). Trimming took off 1 base at V and 7 bases at J, with 5 bases between the two ends. The V gene's germline CDR1 is MNHEY and CDR2 SVGEGT. The CDR3 is made up of 12 amino acids. CDR3 region: CASSYWGNEQFF. Written as DNA, the CDR3 is TGTGCCAGCAGTTACTGGGGGAATGAGCAGTTCTTC.

In regard to this clone: The junction departs from the called germline gene at one end, perhaps through a read error. The chain is built from TRBV5-1 and TRBJ2-3; maybe TRBD2 (5 bases). This CDR3 region has 16 residues. In germline, CDR1 is SGHRS, CDR2 YFSETQ. CDR3 DNA: TGCTCCAGCAGTCTGAGGCCTGGAGCGGTCACAGATACGCAGTATTTT. This gives the protein CSSSLRPGAVTDTQYF.

This clone was seen ten or more times. The CDR3: CSARVWDPKTDTQYF. The CDR3 DNA sequence: TGCAGTGCTAGAGTATGGGACCCAAAAACAGATACGCAGTATTTT. V is TRBV20-1 and J is TRBJ2-3; D might be TRBD1 or TRBD2, each matching 5 bases. The length of the CDR3 is 15 residues. In germline, CDR1 is DFQATT, CDR2 SNEGSKA (reference sequence). The V and J ends lost 1 base and 3 bases respectively, with 14 bases between them.

The chain joins TRBV6-1 to TRBJ1-5; 9 bases map to TRBD1. V dropped 7 bases and J dropped 3; count of bases not matched to a gene: 7. The CDR3 runs to 15 residues. Germline V gene sequence: CDR1 MNHNS, CDR2 SASEGT. The CDR3 sequence is CASKPGQGPNQPQHF. DNA for the CDR3: TGTGCCAGCAAACCGGGACAGGGACCCAATCAGCCCCAGCATTTT.

The CDR3 nucleotides are TGTGCCAGCAGCTCCCGGACTAGCGGGACCCGGAATGAGCAGTTCTTC. Translation gives CASSSRTSGTRNEQFF. The V call is TRBV9, the J call TRBJ2-1; TRBD2 agrees at 12 bases. The V gene end was trimmed by 4 bases and the J gene end by 7 bases; junction bases not matched to a gene: 9. CDR1 and CDR2 from the germline V gene are SGDLS and YYNGEE. There are 16 residues in the CDR3.

This clone has a count of ten or more. Written as DNA, the CDR3 is TGTGCCAGCAGTTTAACTAGCACAGATACGCAGTATTTT. Translation: CASSLTSTDTQYF. V usage is TRBV27 and J usage is TRBJ2-3, with no clear D. CDR3 size: 13 residues. The germline V and J ends were trimmed by 2 bases and 0 bases, with 3 bases remaining between them. Per the germline V gene, CDR1 is MNHEY and CDR2 is SMNVEV (reference sequence).

The rearrangement uses TRBV20-1 and TRBJ1-5; TRBD1 is a possible D gene (6 bases). The V end was cut by 7 bases, the J end by 4 bases, with 11 bases between. Germline values: CDR1 DFQATT, CDR2 SNEGSKA (reference sequence). The CDR3 has 12 amino acids. DNA for the CDR3: TGCAGTGTCGACAGGTTTAATCAGCCCCAGCATTTT. Amino acid sequence: CSVDRFNQPQHF.

About this clone: Other DNA sequences within the sample encode an identical CDR3. J is TRBJ2-4 and V is TRBV5-4, with 11 bases lining up with TRBD1. Per the germline V gene, CDR1 is SGHNT and CDR2 is YYREEE (reference sequence). The CDR3 has 14 amino acids. Trimming took 4 bases from V and 7 from J; bases not matched to a gene: 4. CDR3 residues: CASSTRTGGNIQYF. The CDR3 DNA reads TGTGCCAGCAGCACCCGGACAGGGGGCAACATTCAGTACTTC.

This clone was counted between two and nine times. The chain joins TRBV6-1 to TRBJ2-7; D is unclear. Germline V CDR1 and CDR2: MNHNS, SASEGT. CDR3 length: 11 residues. Trimming stripped 6 bases from V and 2 bases from J, with 5 bases between. The CDR3, as DNA: TGTGCCAGCAGGGGGACCTACGAGCAGTACTTC. Encoded protein: CASRGTYEQYF.

This clone is labeled as large. The J gene is TRBJ1-1, the V gene TRBV13; no firm D call. Trimming pared 5 bases from V and 4 bases from J, leaving 8 bases between. Germline V gives CDR1 PRHDT, CDR2 FYEKMQ (reference sequence). The CDR3 length is 12 residues. This chain's CDR3 is CASSDDSTEAFF. In DNA form, the CDR3 reads TGTGCCAGCAGCGACGACTCCACTGAAGCTTTCTTT.

This clone is medium-sized. The chain recombines TRBV7-2 with TRBJ2-7; perhaps TRBD1 as D (5 bases). The CDR3 consists of 13 residues. CDR1 SGHTA and CDR2 FQGNSA come from the germline V gene. V was clipped by 2 bases and J by 1 base, with 6 bases between them. DNA for the CDR3: TGTGCCAGCAGCTTACGACAGTCCTACGAGCAGTACTTC. This gives the protein CASSLRQSYEQYF.